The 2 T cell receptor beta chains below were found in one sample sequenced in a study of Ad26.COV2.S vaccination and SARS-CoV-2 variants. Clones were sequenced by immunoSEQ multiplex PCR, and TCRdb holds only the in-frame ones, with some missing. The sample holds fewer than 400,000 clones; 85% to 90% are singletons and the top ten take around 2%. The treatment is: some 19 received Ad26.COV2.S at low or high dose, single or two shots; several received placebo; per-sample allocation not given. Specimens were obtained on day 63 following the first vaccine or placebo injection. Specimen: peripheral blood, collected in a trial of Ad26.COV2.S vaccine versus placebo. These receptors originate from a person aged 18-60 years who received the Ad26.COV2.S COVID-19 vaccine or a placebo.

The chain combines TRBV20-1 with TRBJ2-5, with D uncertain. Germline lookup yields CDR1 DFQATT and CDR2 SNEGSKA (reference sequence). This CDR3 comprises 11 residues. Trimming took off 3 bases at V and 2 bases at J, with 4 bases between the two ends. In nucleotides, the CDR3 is TGCAGTGCTAGGAGGCAAGAGACCCAGTACTTC. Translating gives CSARRQETQYF.

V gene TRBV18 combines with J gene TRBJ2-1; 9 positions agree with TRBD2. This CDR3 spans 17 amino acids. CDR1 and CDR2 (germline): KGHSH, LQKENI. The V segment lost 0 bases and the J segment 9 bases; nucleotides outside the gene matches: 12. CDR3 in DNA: TGTGCCAGCTCACCACCGACTAGCGGCCGGGGCATGGGTGAGCAGTTCTTC. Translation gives CASSPPTSGRGMGEQFF.